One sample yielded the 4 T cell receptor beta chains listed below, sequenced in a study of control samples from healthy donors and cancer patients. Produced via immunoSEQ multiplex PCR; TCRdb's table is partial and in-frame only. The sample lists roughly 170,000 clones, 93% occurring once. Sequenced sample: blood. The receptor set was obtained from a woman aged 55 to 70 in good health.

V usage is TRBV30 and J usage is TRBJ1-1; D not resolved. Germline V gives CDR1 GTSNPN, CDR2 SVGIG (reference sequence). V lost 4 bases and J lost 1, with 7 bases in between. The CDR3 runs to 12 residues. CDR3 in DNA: TGTGCCTGGACCCTACAGAACACTGAAGCTTTCTTT. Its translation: CAWTLQNTEAFF.

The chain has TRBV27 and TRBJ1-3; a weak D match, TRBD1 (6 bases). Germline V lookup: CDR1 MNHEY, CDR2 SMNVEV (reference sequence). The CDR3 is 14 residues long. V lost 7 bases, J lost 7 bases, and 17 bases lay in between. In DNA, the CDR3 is TGTGCCAGCATCATCCGGGGGGGCTTTAACACCATATATTTT. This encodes CASIIRGGFNTIYF.

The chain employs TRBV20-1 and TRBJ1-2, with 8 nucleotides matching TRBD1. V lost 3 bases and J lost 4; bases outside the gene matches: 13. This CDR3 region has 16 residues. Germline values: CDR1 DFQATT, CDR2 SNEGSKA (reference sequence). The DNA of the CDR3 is TGCAGTGCTAGTGCGACACAGGGGGGCGCCGTCTATGGCTACACCTTC. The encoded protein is CSASATQGGAVYGYTF.

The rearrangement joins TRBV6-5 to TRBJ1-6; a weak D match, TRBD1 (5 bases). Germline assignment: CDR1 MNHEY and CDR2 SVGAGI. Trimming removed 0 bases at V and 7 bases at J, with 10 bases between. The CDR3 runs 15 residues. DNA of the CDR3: TGTGCCAGCAGTTACTCCGGGACCCCAAATTCACCCCTCCACTTT. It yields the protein CASSYSGTPNSPLHF.